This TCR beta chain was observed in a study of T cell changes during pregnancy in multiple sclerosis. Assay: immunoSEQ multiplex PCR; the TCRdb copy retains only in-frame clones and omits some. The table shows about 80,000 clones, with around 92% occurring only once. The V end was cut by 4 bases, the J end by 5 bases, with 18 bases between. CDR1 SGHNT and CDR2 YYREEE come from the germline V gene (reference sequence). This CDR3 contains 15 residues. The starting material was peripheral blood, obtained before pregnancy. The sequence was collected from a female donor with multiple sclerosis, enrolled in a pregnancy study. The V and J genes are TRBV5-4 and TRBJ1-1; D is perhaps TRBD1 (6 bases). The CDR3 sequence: CASSPDRRGGTEAFF. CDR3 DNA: TGTGCCAGCAGCCCGGACAGAAGAGGAGGAACTGAAGCTTTCTTT.